What follows are 18 T cell receptor beta chains derived from one specimen sequenced in a study of blood T cell repertoires in COVID-19. Here immunoSEQ multiplex PCR was the method, and the copy in TCRdb shows in-frame clones only, minus some. There are over 250,000 clones in the sample; more than 75% occur only once, and roughly 2% lies in the top ten. Input material: PBMCs or T cells enriched from blood (not recorded which). Receptors were obtained from a woman aged 55-69 years in a cohort exposed to, infected with or recovered from COVID-19 (not recorded which).

This clone was detected only a few times. The V gene is TRBV28, the J gene TRBJ1-6; 10 bases are a match to TRBD1. Trimming took 5 bases from V and 11 from J; bases not matched to a gene: 15. The CDR3 runs to 17 residues. Germline lookup yields CDR1 MDHEN and CDR2 SYDVKM. The CDR3, as DNA: TGTGCCAGCAGTCGACCCCCCCCGGGACAGGGGTTGGCACCCCTCCACTTT. Translating it yields CASSRPPPGQGLAPLHF. Full variable domain (rest looked up from reference TRBV28 and TRBJ1-6): DVKVTQSSRYLVKRTGEKVFLECVQDMDHENMFWYRQDPGLGLRLIYFSYDVKMKEKGDIPEGYSVSREKKERFSLILESASTNQTSMYLCASSRPPPGQGLAPLHFGNGTRLTVT.

The chain recombines TRBV5-8 with TRBJ2-7; 9 bases are shared with TRBD1. Germline V gene data show CDR1 as SGHTS and CDR2 as YDEGEE. The CDR3 spans 15 residues. V trimming: 0 bases; J trimming: 5 bases; junction bases outside the gene matches: 6. The CDR3 sequence: CASSLEGQGKHEQYF. The CDR3 DNA follows: TGTGCCAGCAGCTTGGAGGGACAGGGAAAGCACGAGCAGTACTTC.

The chain is built from TRBV7-6 and TRBJ2-1, with D perhaps TRBD2 (6 bases). Per germline, CDR1 SGHVS and CDR2 FNYEAQ. V shed 5 bases and J shed 0 bases, with 17 bases lying between them. This CDR3 spans 17 amino acids. In DNA form, the CDR3 reads TGTGCCAGCAGCCCCAGGTCTAGCGATTACTCCTACAATGAGCAGTTCTTC. It specifies CASSPRSSDYSYNEQFF.

This chain links TRBV29-1 with TRBJ1-4; tentative D call: TRBD1 (5 bases). Trimming shortened V by 1 base and J by 8 bases, and 17 bases separated the two germline ends. The CDR3 spans 15 residues. CDR1 and CDR2 (germline): SQVTM, ANQGSEA. CDR3: CSVEVPGLLSEKLFF. Written as DNA, the CDR3 is TGCAGCGTTGAAGTCCCGGGACTCCTGAGCGAAAAACTGTTTTTT.

The chain carries TRBV28 and TRBJ2-3, with TRBD2 matching 16 bases. Looked up from germline, CDR1 is MDHEN and CDR2 is SYDVKM. The trim removed 2 bases at V and 1 base at J, leaving 0 bases unmatched. The CDR3 extends over 17 amino acids. The CDR3 coding sequence is TGTGCCAGCAGTTTAGGGACTAGCGGGAGGGGCACAGATACGCAGTATTTT. It specifies CASSLGTSGRGTDTQYF.

The chain carries TRBV19 and TRBJ2-1; D is undetermined. The CDR3 has 14 amino acids. Germline CDR1 reads LNHDA; CDR2 reads SQIVND (reference sequence). The V end lost 2 bases, the J end lost 9 bases, and 14 bases lay between the germline ends. CDR3 residues: CASSITGLAGEQFF. As DNA, the CDR3 is TGTGCCAGTAGTATAACGGGTTTGGCCGGTGAGCAGTTCTTC.

The gene calls are TRBV5-4 and TRBJ1-4, with 7 bases aligning to TRBD1. Germline assignment: CDR1 SGHNT and CDR2 YYREEE (reference sequence). V dropped 5 bases and J dropped 7; count of bases not matched to a gene: 8. CDR3 size: 14 residues. The CDR3 region is CASSQRQGFEKLFF. CDR3 bases: TGTGCCAGCAGTCAGAGACAGGGTTTTGAAAAACTGTTTTTT.

This clone was seen only a few times. The V and J genes are TRBV5-1 and TRBJ1-4, with 8 bases identical to TRBD1. Germline CDR1 and CDR2: SGHRS and YFSETQ. The V gene end was trimmed by 5 bases and the J gene end by 4 bases; junction bases not matched to a gene: 4. This CDR3 has 14 residues. The CDR3 bases are TGCGCCAGCAGAACCGACAGGGGTAATGAAAAACTGTTTTTT. Its translation: CASRTDRGNEKLFF.

This clone is a singleton in its sample. The chain recombines TRBV4-3 with TRBJ2-7, with D possibly being TRBD2 (6 bases). This CDR3 contains 15 residues. CDR1 and CDR2 (germline): LGHNA, YSLEER. Trimming removed 2 bases from V and 3 bases from J, with 14 bases in between. For the CDR3, the DNA is TGCGCCAGCAGCCAAACCCTTTCCGGGGGCTACGAGCAGTACTTC. Protein sequence: CASSQTLSGGYEQYF.

V is TRBV9 and J is TRBJ2-3, with TRBD1 matching over 10 bases. Trimming cost V 0 bases and J 5 bases; bases outside gene matches: 3. Looked up from germline, CDR1 is SGDLS and CDR2 is YYNGEE. The length of the CDR3 is 15 residues. The CDR3 nucleotides read TGTGCCAGCAGCGTAGCCGGACAGGGGGTAGATACGCAGTATTTT. Its protein is CASSVAGQGVDTQYF.

The V and J genes are TRBV28 and TRBJ1-4; the D is unclear. The V end was cut by 1 base, the J end by 2 bases, with 8 bases between. CDR1 and CDR2 (germline): MDHEN, SYDVKM. CDR3 length: 15 residues. As DNA, the CDR3 is TGTGCCAGCAGTTTATCGGGGTTGACTAATGAAAAACTGTTTTTT. Translation: CASSLSGLTNEKLFF.

The V gene is TRBV28, the J gene TRBJ2-1; TRBD2 aligns across 13 bases. The length of the CDR3 is 15 residues. The J segment lost 6 bases and the V segment lost 4 bases, leaving 3 bases of the junction unmatched. Germline loops: CDR1 MDHEN, CDR2 SYDVKM. The CDR3 loop is CASSWTSGSFNEQFF. The CDR3 nucleotides are TGTGCCAGCAGTTGGACTAGCGGGAGTTTCAATGAGCAGTTCTTC.

The chain employs TRBV7-9 and TRBJ1-4; D is perhaps TRBD1 (6 bases). CDR1 SEHNR and CDR2 FQNEAQ come from the germline V gene (reference sequence). CDR3 length equals 15 residues. V lost 5 bases to trimming and J lost 7 bases, with 17 bases between them. CDR3 region: CASSLRAGEGEKLFF. As DNA, the CDR3 is TGTGCCAGCAGCCTCCGGGCAGGGGAGGGTGAAAAACTGTTTTTT.

This clone was counted only a few times. The gene calls are TRBV12-5 and TRBJ1-5; D remains ambiguous. The CDR3 loop spans 17 amino acids. V lost 7 bases and J 1 base, leaving 20 bases between the germline ends. Germline assignment: CDR1 LGHNT and CDR2 FRNRAP. CDR3 bases: TGTGCTAGTGACCCCGGAGGGCAGAAGTTGAGCAATCAGCCCCAGCATTTT. It yields the protein CASDPGGQKLSNQPQHF.

The chain combines TRBV4-1 with TRBJ2-2; 9 bases are a match to TRBD1. The germline CDR1 and CDR2 sequences are MGHRA and YSYEKL. The J segment lost 4 bases and the V segment lost 7 bases, leaving 10 bases of the junction unmatched. The CDR3 totals 16 residues. CDR3 bases: TGCGCCAGCACCTCACGACAGGGGGTTGTCACCGGGGAGCTGTTTTTT. Translating it yields CASTSRQGVVTGELFF.

A single count supports this clone. The rearrangement joins TRBV7-3 to TRBJ2-3; 13 positions match TRBD2. The CDR3 loop spans 17 amino acids. With V trimmed by 5 bases and J by 0 bases, 5 bases remained unmatched. Germline V CDR1 and CDR2: SGHTA, FQGTGA. CDR3 loop: CASSGTSGDASTDTQYF. In DNA, the CDR3 is TGTGCCAGCAGCGGGACTAGCGGGGATGCTAGCACAGATACGCAGTATTTT.

The table lists this clone with a count of one. The chain joins TRBV14 to TRBJ2-1; 13 bases are a match to TRBD2. V lost 6 bases, J lost 12 bases, and 8 bases stayed unmatched. This CDR3 contains 14 residues. Germline V gene lookup returns CDR1 SGHDN and CDR2 FVKESK. CDR3 region: CASRPGLAGAGQFF. In DNA form, the CDR3 reads TGTGCCAGCAGACCCGGACTAGCGGGAGCAGGGCAGTTCTTC.

This clone was seen once. The CDR3 DNA sequence: TGTGCCTGGAGCCACAGAGAGAATCAGCCCCAGCATTTT. Its protein is CAWSHRENQPQHF. The genes are TRBV30 and TRBJ1-5; no firm D call. CDR1 is GTSNPN and CDR2 is SVGIG in the germline V gene (reference sequence). V was pared by 3 bases and J by 4 bases, with 10 bases between. This CDR3 has 13 amino acids.